Presented here are 2 T cell receptor beta chains from one specimen sequenced in a study of blood T cell repertoires in COVID-19. Method: immunoSEQ multiplex PCR; TCRdb's copy keeps in-frame clones and lacks some. Of fewer than 110,000 clones listed, around 90% were seen once; the top ten hold around 1.3%. The sample taken for sequencing was peripheral blood. Source of these receptors: a woman aged 25 to 39 with acute or convalescent COVID-19.

The chain uses TRBV28 and TRBJ1-6; D remains unclear. In germline, CDR1 is MDHEN, CDR2 SYDVKM. This CDR3 is 15 amino acids long. V gave up 3 bases and J gave up 8 bases, with 14 bases separating them. Here the CDR3 DNA reads TGTGCCAGCAGTTTCCCTTCCCCACTAGATTCACCCCTCCACTTT. It yields the protein CASSFPSPLDSPLHF.

This clone was counted only a few times. The V and J genes are TRBV9 and TRBJ2-1; 8 nucleotides agree with TRBD2. In germline, CDR1 is SGDLS, CDR2 YYNGEE. The CDR3 contains 17 residues. V was clipped by 0 bases and J by 7 bases; unmatched bases: 12. Here the CDR3 reads CASSVEEPGGPRNEQFF. Written as DNA, the CDR3 is TGTGCCAGCAGCGTAGAGGAGCCGGGGGGGCCCCGAAATGAGCAGTTCTTC.